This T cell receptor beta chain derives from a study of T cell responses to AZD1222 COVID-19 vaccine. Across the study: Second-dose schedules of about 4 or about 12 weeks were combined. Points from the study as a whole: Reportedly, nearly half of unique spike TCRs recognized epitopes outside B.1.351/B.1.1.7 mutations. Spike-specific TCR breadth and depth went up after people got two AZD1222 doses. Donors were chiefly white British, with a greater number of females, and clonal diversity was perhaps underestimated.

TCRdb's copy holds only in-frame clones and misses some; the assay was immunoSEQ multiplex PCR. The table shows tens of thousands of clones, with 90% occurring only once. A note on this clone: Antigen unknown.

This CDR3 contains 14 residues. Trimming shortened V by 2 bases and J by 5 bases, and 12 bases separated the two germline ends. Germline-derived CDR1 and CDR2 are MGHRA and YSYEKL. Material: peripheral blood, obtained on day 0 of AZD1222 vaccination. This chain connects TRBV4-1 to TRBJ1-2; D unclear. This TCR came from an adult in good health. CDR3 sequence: CASSQREVSYGYTF. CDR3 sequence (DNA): TGCGCCAGCAGCCAAAGGGAGGTCTCTTATGGCTACACCTTC.